This T cell receptor (beta chain) comes out of a study of blood T cell repertoires in COVID-19. Study context: The study drew acute and convalescent COVID-19 samples from the United States, Italy and Spain. Nucleic acid was either cDNA or gDNA, and it came from T cells, B-cell-depleted T cells, or PBMCs.

V was pared by 2 bases and J by 3 bases, with 9 bases between. Germline CDR1 and CDR2: KGHDR and SFDVKD. This CDR3 comprises 14 residues. Per the original data handling: Amplified reference gene primers provided the basis for estimating nucleated cell counts. Method: immunoSEQ multiplex PCR; TCRdb's copy keeps in-frame clones and lacks some. That table gives V, J and clone size, and the DNA gave D and trimming. Of just over 300,000 clones listed, approximately 84% are singletons. V is TRBV24-1 and J is TRBJ1-2; D is uncertain. What was sequenced was PBMCs or T cells enriched from blood (not recorded which). This TCR was sampled from a man aged 25-45 years who had recovered from COVID-19. The DNA for the CDR3 is TGTGCCACCAGTGATTCGCGGGAGTACTATGGCTACACCTTC. Its protein product is CATSDSREYYGYTF.